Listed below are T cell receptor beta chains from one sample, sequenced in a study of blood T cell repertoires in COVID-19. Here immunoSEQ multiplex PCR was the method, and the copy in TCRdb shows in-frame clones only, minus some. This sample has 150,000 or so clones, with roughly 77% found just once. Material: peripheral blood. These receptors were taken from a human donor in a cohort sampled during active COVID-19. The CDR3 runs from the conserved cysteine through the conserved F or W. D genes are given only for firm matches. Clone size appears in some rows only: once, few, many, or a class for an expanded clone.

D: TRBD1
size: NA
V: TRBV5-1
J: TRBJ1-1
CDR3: CASSLVRTGPLTEAFF
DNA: TGCGCCAGCAGCTTGGTCAGGACAGGGCCGCTCACTGAAGCTTTCTTT

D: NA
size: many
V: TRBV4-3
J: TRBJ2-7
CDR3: CASSQVMGGSYEQYF
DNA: TGCGCCAGCAGCCAAGTTATGGGGGGTAGCTACGAGCAGTACTTC

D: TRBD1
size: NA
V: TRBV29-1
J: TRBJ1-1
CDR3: CSASTGGGTEAFF
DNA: TGCAGCGCTTCGACAGGGGGAGGCACTGAAGCTTTCTTT

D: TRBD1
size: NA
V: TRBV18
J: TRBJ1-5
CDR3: CASSPTGTDNQPQHF
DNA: TGTGCCAGCTCACCTACCGGGACAGACAATCAGCCCCAGCATTTT

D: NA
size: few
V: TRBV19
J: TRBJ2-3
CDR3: CASKWAQNTDTQYF
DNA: TGTGCCAGTAAATGGGCACAAAACACAGATACGCAGTATTTT

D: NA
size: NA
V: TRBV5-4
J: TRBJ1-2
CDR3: CASSQGQRYGYTF
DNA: TGTGCCAGCAGCCAAGGACAGCGCTATGGCTACACCTTC

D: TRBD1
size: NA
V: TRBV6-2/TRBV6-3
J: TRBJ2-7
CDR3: CASSRTSGQAYEQYF
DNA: TGTGCCAGCAGCCGTACCTCGGGACAGGCCTACGAGCAGTACTTC

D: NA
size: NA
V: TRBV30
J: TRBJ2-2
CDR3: CAWSVTDNTGELFF
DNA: TGTGCCTGGAGTGTGACAGACAACACCGGGGAGCTGTTTTTT

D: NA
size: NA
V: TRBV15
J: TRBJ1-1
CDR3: CATSRGGGMNTEAFF
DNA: TGTGCCACCAGCAGAGGGGGGGGGATGAACACTGAAGCTTTCTTT

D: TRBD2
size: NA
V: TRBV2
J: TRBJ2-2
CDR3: CASSEQLAKNTGELFF
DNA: TGTGCCAGCAGTGAACAACTAGCGAAGAACACCGGGGAGCTGTTTTTT

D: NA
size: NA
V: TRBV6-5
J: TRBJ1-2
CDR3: CASKRGGNYGYTF
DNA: TGTGCCAGCAAACGAGGTGGTAACTATGGCTACACCTTC

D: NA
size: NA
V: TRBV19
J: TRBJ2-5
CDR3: CASSIGGVRETQYF
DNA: TGTGCCAGTAGTATAGGGGGGGTTCGAGAGACCCAGTACTTC

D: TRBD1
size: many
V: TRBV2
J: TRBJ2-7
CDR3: CASSGDRENMYF
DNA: TGTGCCAGCAGCGGGGACAGGGAAAATATGTACTTC

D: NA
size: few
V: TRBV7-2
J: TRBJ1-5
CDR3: CASGLNQPQHF
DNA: TGTGCCAGCGGACTCAATCAGCCCCAGCATTTT

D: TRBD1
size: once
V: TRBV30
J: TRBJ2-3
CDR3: CAWISPGQGTDTQYF
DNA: TGTGCCTGGATCAGTCCGGGACAGGGAACAGATACGCAGTATTTT

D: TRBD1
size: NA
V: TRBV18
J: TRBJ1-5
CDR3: CASSPAGTGGWQPQHF
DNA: TGTGCCAGCTCACCAGCCGGGACAGGTGGATGGCAGCCCCAGCATTTT

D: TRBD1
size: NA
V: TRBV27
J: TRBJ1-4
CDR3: CASRATGAPNEKLFF
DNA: TGTGCCAGCAGGGCTACAGGGGCTCCAAATGAAAAACTGTTTTTT

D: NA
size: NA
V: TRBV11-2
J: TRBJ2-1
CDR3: CASSLDLLSLEQFF
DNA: TGTGCCAGCAGCTTAGATCTGCTCAGTCTTGAGCAGTTCTTC

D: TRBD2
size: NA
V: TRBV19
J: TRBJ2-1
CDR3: CASSIIGGGPHYNEQFF
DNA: TGTGCCAGTAGTATAATTGGCGGGGGGCCACATTACAATGAGCAGTTCTTC

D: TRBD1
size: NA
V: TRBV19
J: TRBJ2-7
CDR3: CASRTGQYSYEQYF
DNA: TGTGCCAGTAGGACGGGACAGTATTCCTACGAGCAGTACTTC

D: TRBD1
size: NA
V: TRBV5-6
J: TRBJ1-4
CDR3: CASSETGTGGEKLFF
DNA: TGTGCCAGCAGCGAAACCGGGACAGGGGGTGAAAAACTGTTTTTT

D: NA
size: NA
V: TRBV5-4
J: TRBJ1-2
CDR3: CASSLGAGLDYGYTF
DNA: TGTGCCAGCAGCTTGGGGGCAGGGTTGGACTATGGCTACACCTTC

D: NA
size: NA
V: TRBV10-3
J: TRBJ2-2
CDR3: CAISEVKAPGELFF
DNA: TGTGCCATCAGTGAGGTCAAAGCCCCCGGGGAGCTGTTTTTT

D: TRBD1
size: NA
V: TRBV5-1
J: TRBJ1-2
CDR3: CASSLPTGEHYGYTF
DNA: TGCGCCAGCAGCTTGCCAACAGGGGAACACTATGGCTACACCTTC

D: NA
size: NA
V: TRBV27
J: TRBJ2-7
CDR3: CASRPGHREYEQYF
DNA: TGTGCCAGCAGACCGGGACACAGAGAATACGAGCAGTACTTC

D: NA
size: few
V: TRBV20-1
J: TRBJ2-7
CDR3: CSASGLERQYF
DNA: TGCAGTGCTAGTGGGCTAGAAAGGCAGTACTTC

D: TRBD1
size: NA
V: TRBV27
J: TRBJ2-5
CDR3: CASSDRVSVETQYF
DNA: TGTGCCAGCAGTGACAGGGTCTCTGTGGAGACCCAGTACTTC

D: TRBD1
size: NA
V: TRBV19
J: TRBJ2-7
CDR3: CATQAGTGSYEQYF
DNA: TGTGCCACCCAAGCCGGGACAGGGTCCTACGAGCAGTACTTC

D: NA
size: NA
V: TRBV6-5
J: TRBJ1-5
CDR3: CASNPDRPSNQPQHF
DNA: TGTGCCAGCAACCCGGACAGACCTAGCAATCAGCCCCAGCATTTT

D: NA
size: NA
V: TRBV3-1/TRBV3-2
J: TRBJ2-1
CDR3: CASSQESIGVYNEQFF
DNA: TGTGCCAGCAGCCAAGAATCCATCGGGGTATACAATGAGCAGTTCTTC

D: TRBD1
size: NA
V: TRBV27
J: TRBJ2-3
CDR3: CASSSARQGARNTQYF
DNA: TGTGCCAGCAGTTCCGCCCGACAGGGGGCGAGGAATACGCAGTATTTT

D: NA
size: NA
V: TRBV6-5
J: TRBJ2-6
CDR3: CASSSRGSGANVLTF
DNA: TGTGCCAGCAGCTCCCGGGGGTCGGGGGCCAACGTCCTGACTTTC